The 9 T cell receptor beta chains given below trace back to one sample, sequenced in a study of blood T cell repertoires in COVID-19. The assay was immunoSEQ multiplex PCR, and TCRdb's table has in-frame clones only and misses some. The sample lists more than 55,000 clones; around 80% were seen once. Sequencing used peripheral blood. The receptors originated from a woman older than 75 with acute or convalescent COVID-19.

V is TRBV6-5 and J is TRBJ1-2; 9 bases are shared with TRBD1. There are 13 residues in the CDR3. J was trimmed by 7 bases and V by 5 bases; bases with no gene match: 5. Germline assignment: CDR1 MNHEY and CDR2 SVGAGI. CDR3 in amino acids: CASSRDRVGGYTF. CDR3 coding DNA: TGTGCCAGCAGTCGGGACAGGGTGGGTGGCTACACCTTC.

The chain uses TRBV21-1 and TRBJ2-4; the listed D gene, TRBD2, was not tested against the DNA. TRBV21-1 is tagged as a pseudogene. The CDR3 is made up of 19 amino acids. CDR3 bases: TGTGCCAGCAGCAAAGTGGCCGGAAGAAAAACTAATAGCGAAAACATTCAGTACTTC. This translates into CASSKVAGRKTNSENIQYF.

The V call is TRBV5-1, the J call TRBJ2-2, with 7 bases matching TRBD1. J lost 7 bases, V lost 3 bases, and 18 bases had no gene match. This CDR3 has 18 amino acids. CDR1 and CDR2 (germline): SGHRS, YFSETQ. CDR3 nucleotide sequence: TGCGCCAGCAGCTACTCTGTTGGACAGGAACGTAGAGGCGGGGAGCTGTTTTTT. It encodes CASSYSVGQERRGGELFF.

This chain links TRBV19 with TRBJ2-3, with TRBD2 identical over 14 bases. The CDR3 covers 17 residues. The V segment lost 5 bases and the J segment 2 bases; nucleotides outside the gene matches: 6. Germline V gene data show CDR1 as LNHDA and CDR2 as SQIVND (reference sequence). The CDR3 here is CASSRRTSGGTTDTQYF. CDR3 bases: TGTGCCAGTAGTCGCCGGACTAGCGGGGGGACCACAGATACGCAGTATTTT.

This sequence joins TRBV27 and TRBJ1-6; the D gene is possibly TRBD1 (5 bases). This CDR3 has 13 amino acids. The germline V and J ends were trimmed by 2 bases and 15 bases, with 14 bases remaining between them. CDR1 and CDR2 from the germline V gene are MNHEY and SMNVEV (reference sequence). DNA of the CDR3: TGTGCCAGCAGTTTACAGGGATCCCTAAGCCTCCACTTT. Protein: CASSLQGSLSLHF.

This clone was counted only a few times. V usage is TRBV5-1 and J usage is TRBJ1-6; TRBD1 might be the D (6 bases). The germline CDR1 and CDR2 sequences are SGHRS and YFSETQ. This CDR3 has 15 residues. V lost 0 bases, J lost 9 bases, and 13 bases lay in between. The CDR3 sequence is CASSLAMQQGSPLHF. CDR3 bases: TGCGCCAGCAGCTTGGCCATGCAACAGGGTTCACCCCTCCACTTT. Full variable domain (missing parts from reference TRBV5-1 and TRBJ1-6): KAGVTQTPRYLIKTRGQQVTLSCSPISGHRSVSWYQQTPGQGLQFLFEYFSETQRNKGNFPGRFSGRQFSNSRSEMNVSTLELGDSALYLCASSLAMQQGSPLHFGNGTRLTVT.

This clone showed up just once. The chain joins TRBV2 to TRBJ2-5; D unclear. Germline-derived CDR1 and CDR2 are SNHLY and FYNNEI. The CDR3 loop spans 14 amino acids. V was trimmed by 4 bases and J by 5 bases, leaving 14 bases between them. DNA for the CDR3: TGTGCCAGCAGTGCTGAGGCTACCGGGGAGACCCAGTACTTC. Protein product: CASSAEATGETQYF.

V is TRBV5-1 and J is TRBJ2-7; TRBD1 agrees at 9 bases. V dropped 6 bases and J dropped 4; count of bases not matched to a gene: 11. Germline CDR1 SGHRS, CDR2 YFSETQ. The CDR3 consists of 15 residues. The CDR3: CASTRRGTGTYEQYF. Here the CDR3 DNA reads TGCGCCAGCACTCGGAGGGGGACAGGGACGTACGAGCAGTACTTC. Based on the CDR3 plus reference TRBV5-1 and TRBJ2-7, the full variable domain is KAGVTQTPRYLIKTRGQQVTLSCSPISGHRSVSWYQQTPGQGLQFLFEYFSETQRNKGNFPGRFSGRQFSNSRSEMNVSTLELGDSALYLCASTRRGTGTYEQYFGPGTRLTVT.

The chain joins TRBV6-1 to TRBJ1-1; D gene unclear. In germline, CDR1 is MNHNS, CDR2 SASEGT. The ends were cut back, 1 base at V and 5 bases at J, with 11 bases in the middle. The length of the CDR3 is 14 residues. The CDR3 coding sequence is TGTGCCAGCAGTGAAGATTTCGGAGGGACTGAAGCTTTCTTT. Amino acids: CASSEDFGGTEAFF.